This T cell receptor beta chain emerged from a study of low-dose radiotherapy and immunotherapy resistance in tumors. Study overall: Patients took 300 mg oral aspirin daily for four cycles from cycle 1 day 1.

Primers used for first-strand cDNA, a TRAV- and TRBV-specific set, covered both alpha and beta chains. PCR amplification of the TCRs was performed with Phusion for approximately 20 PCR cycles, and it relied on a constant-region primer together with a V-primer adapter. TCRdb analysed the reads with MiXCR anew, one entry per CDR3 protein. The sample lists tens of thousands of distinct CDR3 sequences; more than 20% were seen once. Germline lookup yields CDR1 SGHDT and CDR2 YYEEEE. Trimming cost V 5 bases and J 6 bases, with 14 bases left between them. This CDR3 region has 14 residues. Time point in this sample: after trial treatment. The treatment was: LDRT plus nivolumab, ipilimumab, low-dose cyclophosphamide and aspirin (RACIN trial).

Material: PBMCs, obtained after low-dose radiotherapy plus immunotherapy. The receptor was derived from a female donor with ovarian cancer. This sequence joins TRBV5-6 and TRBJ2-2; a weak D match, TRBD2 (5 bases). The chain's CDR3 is CASRKAMEAGELFF. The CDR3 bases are TGTGCCAGCAGGAAGGCTATGGAGGCCGGGGAGCTGTTTTTT.